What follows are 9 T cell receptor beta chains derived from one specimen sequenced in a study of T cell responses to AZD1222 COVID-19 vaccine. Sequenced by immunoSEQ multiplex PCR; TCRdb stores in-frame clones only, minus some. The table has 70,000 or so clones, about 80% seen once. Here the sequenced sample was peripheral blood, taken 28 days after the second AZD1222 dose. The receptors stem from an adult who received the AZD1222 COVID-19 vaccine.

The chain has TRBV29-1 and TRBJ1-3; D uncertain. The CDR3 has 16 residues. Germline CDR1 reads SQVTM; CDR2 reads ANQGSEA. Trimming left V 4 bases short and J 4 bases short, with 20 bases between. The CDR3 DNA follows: TGCAGCGTTGTAGGTAGAGGGTTCCACGGGGGAAACACCATATATTTT. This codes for CSVVGRGFHGGNTIYF.

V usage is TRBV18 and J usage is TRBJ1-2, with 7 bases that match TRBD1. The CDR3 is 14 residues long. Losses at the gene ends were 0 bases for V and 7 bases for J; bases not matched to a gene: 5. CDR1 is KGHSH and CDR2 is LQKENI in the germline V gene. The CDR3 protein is CASSPPQGVVGYTF. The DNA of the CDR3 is TGTGCCAGCTCACCACCCCAGGGGGTGGTTGGCTACACCTTC.

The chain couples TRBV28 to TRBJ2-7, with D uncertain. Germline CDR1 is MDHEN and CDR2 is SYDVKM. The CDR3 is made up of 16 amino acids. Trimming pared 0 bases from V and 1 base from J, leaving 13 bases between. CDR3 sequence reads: CASSLWSRYVSYEQYF. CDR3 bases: TGTGCCAGCAGTTTATGGAGTAGATATGTTTCCTACGAGCAGTACTTC.

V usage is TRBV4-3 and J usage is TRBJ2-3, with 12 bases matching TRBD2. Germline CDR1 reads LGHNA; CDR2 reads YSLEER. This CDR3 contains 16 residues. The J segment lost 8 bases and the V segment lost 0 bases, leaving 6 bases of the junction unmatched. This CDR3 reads CASSQDLAGGRITQYF. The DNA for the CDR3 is TGCGCCAGCAGCCAAGACCTAGCGGGGGGGCGTATTACGCAGTATTTT.

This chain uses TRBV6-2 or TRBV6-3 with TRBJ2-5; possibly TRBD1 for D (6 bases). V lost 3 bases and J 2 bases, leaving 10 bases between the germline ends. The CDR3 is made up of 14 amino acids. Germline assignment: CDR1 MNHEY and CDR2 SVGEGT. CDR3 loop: CASSYVGAQETQYF. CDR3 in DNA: TGTGCCAGCAGTTATGTGGGGGCGCAAGAGACCCAGTACTTC.

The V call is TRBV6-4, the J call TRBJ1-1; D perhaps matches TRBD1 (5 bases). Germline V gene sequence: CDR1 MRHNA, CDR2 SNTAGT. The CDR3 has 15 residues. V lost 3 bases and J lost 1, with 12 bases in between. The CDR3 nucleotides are TGTGCCAGCAGTGAAAGGCGGCAGGGGAACACTGAAGCTTTCTTT. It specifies CASSERRQGNTEAFF.

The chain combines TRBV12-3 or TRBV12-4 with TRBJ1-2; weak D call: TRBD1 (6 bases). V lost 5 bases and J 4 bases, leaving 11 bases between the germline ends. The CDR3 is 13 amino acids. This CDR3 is CASSPQGSYGYTF. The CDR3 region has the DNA TGTGCCAGCAGTCCACAGGGTAGCTATGGCTACACCTTC.

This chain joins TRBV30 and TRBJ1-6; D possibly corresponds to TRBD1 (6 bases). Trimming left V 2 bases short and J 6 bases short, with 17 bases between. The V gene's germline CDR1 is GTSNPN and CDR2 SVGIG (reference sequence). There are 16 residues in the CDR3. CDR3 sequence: CAWSLTPGTTNSPLHF. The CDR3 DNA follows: TGTGCCTGGAGTTTAACTCCCGGGACAACTAATTCACCCCTCCACTTT.

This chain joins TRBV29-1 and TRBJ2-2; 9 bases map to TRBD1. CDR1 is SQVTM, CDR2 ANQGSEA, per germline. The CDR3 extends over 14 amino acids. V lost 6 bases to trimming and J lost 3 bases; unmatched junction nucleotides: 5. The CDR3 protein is CSVRDRVDTGELFF. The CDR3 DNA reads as TGCAGCGTAAGGGACAGGGTCGACACCGGGGAGCTGTTTTTT.